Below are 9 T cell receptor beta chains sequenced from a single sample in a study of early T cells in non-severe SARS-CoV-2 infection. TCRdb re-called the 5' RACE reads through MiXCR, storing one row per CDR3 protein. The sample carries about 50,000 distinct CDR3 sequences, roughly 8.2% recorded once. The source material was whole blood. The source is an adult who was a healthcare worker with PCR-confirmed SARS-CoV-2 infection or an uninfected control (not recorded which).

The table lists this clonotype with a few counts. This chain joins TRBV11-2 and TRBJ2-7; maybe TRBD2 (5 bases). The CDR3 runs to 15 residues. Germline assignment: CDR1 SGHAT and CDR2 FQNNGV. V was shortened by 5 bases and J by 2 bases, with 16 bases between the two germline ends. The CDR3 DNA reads TGTGCCAGCAGCCGCGGGTTGGGTCAAACCTACGAGCAGTACTTC. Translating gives CASSRGLGQTYEQYF.

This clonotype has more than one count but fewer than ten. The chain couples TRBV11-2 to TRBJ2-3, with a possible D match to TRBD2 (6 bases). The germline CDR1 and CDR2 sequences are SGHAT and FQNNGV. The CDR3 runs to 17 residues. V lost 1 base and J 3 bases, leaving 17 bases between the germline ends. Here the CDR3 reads CASSLGLASVFTDTQYF. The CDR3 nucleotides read TGTGCCAGCAGCTTAGGTCTAGCGTCCGTATTTACAGATACGCAGTATTTT. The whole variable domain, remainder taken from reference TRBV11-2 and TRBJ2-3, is EAGVAQSPRYKIIEKRQSVAFWCNPISGHATLYWYQQILGQGPKLLIQFQNNGVVDDSQLPKDRFSAERLKGVDSTLKIQPAKLEDSAVYLCASSLGLASVFTDTQYFGPGTRLTVL.

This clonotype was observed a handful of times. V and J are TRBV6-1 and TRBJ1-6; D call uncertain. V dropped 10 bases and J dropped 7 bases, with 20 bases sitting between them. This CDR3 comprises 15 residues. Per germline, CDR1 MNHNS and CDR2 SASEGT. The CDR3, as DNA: TGTGCCATACCCTCAGAGAACAATCGGAATTCACCCCTCCACTTT. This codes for CAIPSENNRNSPLHF.

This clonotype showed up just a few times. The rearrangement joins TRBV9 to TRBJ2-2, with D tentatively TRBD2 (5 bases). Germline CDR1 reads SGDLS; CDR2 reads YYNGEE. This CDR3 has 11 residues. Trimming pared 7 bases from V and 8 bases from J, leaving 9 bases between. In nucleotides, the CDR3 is TGTGCCAGCGGTGGGAGAGGGGAGCTGTTTTTT. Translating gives CASGGRGELFF.

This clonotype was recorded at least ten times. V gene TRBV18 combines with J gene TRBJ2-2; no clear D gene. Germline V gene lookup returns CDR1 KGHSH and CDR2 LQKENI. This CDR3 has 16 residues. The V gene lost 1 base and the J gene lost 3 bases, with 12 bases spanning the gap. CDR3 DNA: TGTGCCAGCTCACCACAAGCCACCCAACACACCGGGGAGCTGTTTTTT. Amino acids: CASSPQATQHTGELFF.

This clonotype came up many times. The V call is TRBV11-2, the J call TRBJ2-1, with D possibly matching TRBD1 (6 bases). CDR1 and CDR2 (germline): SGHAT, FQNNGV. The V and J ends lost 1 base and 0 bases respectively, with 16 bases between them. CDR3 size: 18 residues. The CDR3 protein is CASSLVGSEGGSYNEQFF. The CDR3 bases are TGTGCCAGCAGCTTAGTTGGTAGCGAAGGGGGCTCCTACAATGAGCAGTTCTTC. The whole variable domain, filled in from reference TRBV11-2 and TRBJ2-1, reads EAGVAQSPRYKIIEKRQSVAFWCNPISGHATLYWYQQILGQGPKLLIQFQNNGVVDDSQLPKDRFSAERLKGVDSTLKIQPAKLEDSAVYLCASSLVGSEGGSYNEQFFGPGTRLTVL.

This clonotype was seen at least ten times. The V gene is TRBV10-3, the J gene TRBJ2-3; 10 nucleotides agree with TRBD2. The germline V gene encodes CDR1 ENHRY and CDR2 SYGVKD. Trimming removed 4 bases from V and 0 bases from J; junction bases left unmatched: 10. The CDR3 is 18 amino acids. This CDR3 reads CAISGGGPTSGSTDTQYF. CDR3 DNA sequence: TGTGCCATCAGTGGAGGGGGACCGACTAGCGGGAGCACAGATACGCAGTATTTT.

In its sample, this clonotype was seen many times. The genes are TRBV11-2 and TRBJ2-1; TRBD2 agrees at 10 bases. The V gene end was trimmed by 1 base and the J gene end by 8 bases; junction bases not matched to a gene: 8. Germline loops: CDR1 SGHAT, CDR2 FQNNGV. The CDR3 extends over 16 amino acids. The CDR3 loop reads CASSLVYGTSVDEQFF. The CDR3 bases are TGTGCCAGCAGCTTAGTTTATGGGACTAGCGTCGATGAGCAGTTCTTC.

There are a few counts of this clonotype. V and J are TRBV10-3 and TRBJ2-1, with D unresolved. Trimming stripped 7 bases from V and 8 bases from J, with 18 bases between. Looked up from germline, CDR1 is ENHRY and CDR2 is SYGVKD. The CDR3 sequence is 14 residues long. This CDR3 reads CAITKGGLSDEQFF. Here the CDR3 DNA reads TGTGCCATCACCAAAGGCGGTCTATCCGATGAGCAGTTCTTC.